Only a few counts were recorded for the clone carrying this T cell receptor (beta chain). Under the authors' procedure: Estimated nucleated cell counts came from reference gene primer amplification. Assay used: immunoSEQ multiplex PCR; TCRdb lists only in-frame clones, some missing. V, J and clone size are taken as reported in that table, and D and trimming were inferred from the DNA itself. This sample yields about 100,000 clones, of which 88% are seen a single time; under 7% belongs to the top ten. The record originates from a study of blood T cell repertoires in COVID-19. About the research overall: Acute-phase and convalescent COVID-19 samples originated in the United States, Italy and Spain. PBMCs, B-cell-depleted T cells, or T cells provided the cDNA or gDNA that made up the material.

The CDR3 runs 16 residues. Germline trimming cut 5 bases from V and 6 bases from J; bases unmatched to any gene: 12. The germline V gene has CDR1 LNHDA and CDR2 SQIVND (reference sequence). This receptor was obtained from a woman in her fifties or sixties with acute or convalescent COVID-19. Sequencing input: peripheral blood. The chain has TRBV19 and TRBJ1-5; 8 positions match TRBD1. CDR3 in amino acids: CASSPRTGMGSQPQHF. The CDR3 region has the DNA TGTGCCAGTAGTCCTCGGACAGGGATGGGCTCTCAGCCCCAGCATTTT.